The clone carrying this T cell receptor beta chain was picked up many times. No antigen is known for it. This specimen comes from a study of glioma-infiltrating T cells. Broader study findings: Very few CDR3 sequences were shared between tissue and blood. Tissue-blood divergence was below expectation in non-neoplastic patients, above in gliomas.

CDR1 is MDHEN, CDR2 SYDVKM, per germline. The V gene lost 5 bases and the J gene lost 9 bases, with 11 bases spanning the gap. CDR3 length equals 12 residues. Using RNA template, CDR3s of TCR alpha and beta were amplified with iRepertoire arm-PCR. Via MiXCR, TCRdb re-called the multiplex PCR reads, giving one row per CDR3 protein. The sample carries about 93,000 distinct CDR3 sequences, about 37% recorded once. This clonotype originated in a human donor with low-grade glioma or glioblastoma, undergoing nonglioma brain surgery, or in good health (not recorded which). The sequenced sample consisted of glioma tissue, nonneoplastic brain tissue, or PBMCs (not recorded which). The gene calls are TRBV28 and TRBJ2-1; the D call may be TRBD1 or TRBD2 (6 bases each). CDR3 in DNA: TGTGCCAGCAGTAGGGGGGTGGGTGAGCAGTTCTTC. The encoded protein is CASSRGVGEQFF.